This T cell receptor beta chain was sequenced for a study of blood T cells in healthy people across ages. CDR1 and CDR2 from the germline V gene are SEHNR and FQNEAQ (reference sequence). The CDR3 totals 15 residues. V lost 4 bases, J lost 7 bases, and 7 bases stayed unmatched. Combining a sample-barcoded 5' primer with a J-beta primer mix, a second PCR ran for roughly 6 to 12 cycles. TCRdb itself ran the 5' RACE reads through MiXCR, one entry per CDR3 protein. Among roughly 700,000 distinct CDR3 sequences listed, approximately 50% were seen once. Sequencing was carried out using blood. The V gene is TRBV7-9, the J gene TRBJ1-4; TRBD1 agrees at 9 bases. This clonotype originated in a woman aged 55-70 years in good health. DNA of the CDR3: TGTGCCAGCAGCTCGCCGACAGGGGGTAGTGAAAAACTGTTTTTT. Translation: CASSSPTGGSEKLFF. The whole variable domain, remainder taken from reference TRBV7-9 and TRBJ1-4, is DTGVSQNPRHKITKRGQNVTFRCDPISEHNRLYWYRQTLGQGPEFLTYFQNEAQLEKSRLLSDRFSAERPKGSFSTLEIQRTEQGDSAMYLCASSSPTGGSEKLFFGSGTQLSVL.